These 26 T cell receptor beta chains were all obtained from the same sample, sequenced in a study of cytomegalovirus exposure and HLA in healthy donors. Using immunoSEQ multiplex PCR, the repertoire was profiled, and TCRdb retains in-frame clones only, with some absent. The data show some 170,000 clones, 90% to 97% seen once. Sequencing was carried out using PBMCs. These receptor sequences come from a woman aged 18-29 years in good health and CMV-seronegative.

V usage is TRBV7-2 and J usage is TRBJ1-1; 9 bases match TRBD1. The CDR3 has 14 amino acids. Unmatched junction bases numbered 4, after V lost 4 bases and J lost 4 bases. Per the germline V gene, CDR1 is SGHTA and CDR2 is FQGNSA. CDR3 bases: TGTGCCAGCAGCTACCGACAGGGGGGCACTGAAGCTTTCTTT. It yields the protein CASSYRQGGTEAFF.

Only a few counts were recorded for this clone. This rearrangement joins TRBV5-4 to TRBJ2-2; TRBD2 is a possible D gene (7 bases). Germline CDR1 SGHNT, CDR2 YYREEE (reference sequence). The CDR3 runs to 17 residues. The ends were cut back, 0 bases at V and 4 bases at J, with 16 bases in the middle. The CDR3 DNA sequence: TGTGCCAGCAGCTTGGAGGTGCGGGGGCCCCTCACCGGGGAGCTGTTTTTT. Translating it yields CASSLEVRGPLTGELFF.

The V gene is TRBV5-4, the J gene TRBJ2-5; D may be TRBD2 (6 bases). Per germline, CDR1 SGHNT and CDR2 YYREEE (reference sequence). There are 15 residues in the CDR3. Trimming removed 0 bases from V and 4 bases from J, with 13 bases in between. The CDR3 DNA sequence: TGTGCCAGCAGCTTGGGTGACCGGGGAGGAGAGACCCAGTACTTC. The encoded protein is CASSLGDRGGETQYF.

The rearrangement uses TRBV6-5 and TRBJ2-7; TRBD2 might be the D (5 bases). Germline values: CDR1 MNHEY, CDR2 SVGAGI. V was shortened by 6 bases and J by 4 bases, with 16 bases between the two germline ends. The CDR3 has 14 amino acids. DNA of the CDR3: TGTGCCAGCAGCCGCGGGTGGCAGAGATACGAGCAGTACTTC. It translates to CASSRGWQRYEQYF.

The genes are TRBV27 and TRBJ1-2; no firm D call. The CDR3 consists of 15 residues. Looked up from germline, CDR1 is MNHEY and CDR2 is SMNVEV (reference sequence). Trimming pared 0 bases from V and 2 bases from J, leaving 10 bases between. In DNA, the CDR3 is TGTGCCAGCAGTTTATCCGGGAGAGCCAACTATGGCTACACCTTC. This sequence encodes CASSLSGRANYGYTF.

The chain is built from TRBV29-1 and TRBJ1-2; TRBD1 agrees at 8 bases. V trimming: 6 bases; J trimming: 8 bases; junction bases outside the gene matches: 14. The germline V gene has CDR1 SQVTM and CDR2 ANQGSEA. The CDR3 is 14 amino acids. The CDR3 region is CSVRQGRMSEGYTF. The CDR3 DNA follows: TGCAGCGTCAGACAGGGGCGGATGTCCGAGGGCTACACCTTC.

This clone was counted a single time. This rearrangement joins TRBV9 to TRBJ1-2; the match to TRBD1 covers 10 bases. CDR3 length: 17 residues. Per the germline V gene, CDR1 is SGDLS and CDR2 is YYNGEE. The ends lost 0 bases at V and 4 bases at J; junction bases unmatched: 9. In nucleotides, the CDR3 is TGTGCCAGCAGCGTAGAGCCTGGGACAGGGGTGCGCTATGGCTACACCTTC. Protein sequence: CASSVEPGTGVRYGYTF.

V usage is TRBV11-2 and J usage is TRBJ2-2, with 9 bases matching TRBD2. This CDR3 is 18 amino acids long. V lost 2 bases and J lost 4; bases outside the gene matches: 11. CDR1 and CDR2 (germline): SGHAT, FQNNGV. CDR3 in amino acids: CASSLLYGGGAFTGELFF. In DNA, the CDR3 is TGTGCCAGCAGCTTACTGTACGGCGGGGGGGCCTTCACCGGGGAGCTGTTTTTT.

The V gene is TRBV9, the J gene TRBJ2-2; D not certain. Looked up from germline, CDR1 is SGDLS and CDR2 is YYNGEE. Trimming removed 0 bases at V and 4 bases at J, with 13 bases between. The CDR3 is made up of 16 amino acids. The CDR3 bases are TGTGCCAGCAGCGTAGGCGGCATGATTAGCACCGGGGAGCTGTTTTTT. Amino acids: CASSVGGMISTGELFF.

This chain links TRBV2 with TRBJ2-7; 9 bases agree with TRBD2. The CDR3 is made up of 17 amino acids. Unmatched junction bases numbered 10, after V lost 2 bases and J lost 2 bases. Germline loops: CDR1 SNHLY, CDR2 FYNNEI. CDR3 coding DNA: TGTGCCAGCAGTGAACTCCAGGGCGGGGGGGAGGCCTACGAGCAGTACTTC. Its protein product is CASSELQGGGEAYEQYF.

V gene TRBV29-1 combines with J gene TRBJ1-1; D perhaps matches TRBD1 (6 bases). CDR1 and CDR2 from the germline V gene are SQVTM and ANQGSEA. The V and J ends lost 3 bases and 2 bases respectively, with 7 bases between them. CDR3 length: 12 amino acids. The CDR3 DNA follows: TGCAGCGTTGACAGGGGCAACACTGAAGCTTTCTTT. This gives the protein CSVDRGNTEAFF.

This clone occurred once. At one of its ends the junction is not consistent with the germline gene, which may arise from a read error. This CDR3 reads CASSQLGSGNTIYF. The CDR3 DNA is TGTGCTAGCAGCCAACTTGGCTCTGGAAACACCATATATTTT. The chain employs TRBV7-7 and TRBJ1-3, with D unclear. Germline loops: CDR1 SSHAT, CDR2 FNYEAQ (reference sequence). The CDR3 consists of 14 residues.

The rearrangement uses TRBV13 and TRBJ2-1; 13 bases match TRBD2. J was trimmed by 3 bases and V by 5 bases; bases with no gene match: 4. Germline-derived CDR1 and CDR2 are PRHDT and FYEKMQ (reference sequence). This CDR3 is 16 amino acids long. Here the CDR3 reads CASSRGTSGVYNEQFF. The CDR3 region has the DNA TGTGCCAGCAGCCGAGGGACTAGCGGGGTCTACAATGAGCAGTTCTTC.

This chain links TRBV29-1 with TRBJ1-1; 9 nucleotides line up with TRBD1. This CDR3 is 14 amino acids long. CDR1 and CDR2 (germline): SQVTM, ANQGSEA. The trim removed 5 bases at V and 6 bases at J, leaving 10 bases unmatched. CDR3 residues: CSVFTGGAGAEAFF. The CDR3, as DNA: TGCAGCGTTTTCACAGGGGGCGCAGGGGCTGAAGCTTTCTTT.

This clone appeared once. The junction departs from germline at one end; a sequencing error may be responsible. This chain uses TRBV6-1 with TRBJ1-5; 7 nucleotides agree with TRBD1. The CDR3 totals 16 residues. Per the germline V gene, CDR1 is MNHNS and CDR2 is SASEGT. Here the CDR3 DNA reads TGTGCCAGCAGAGAAGACAGGGCGGGTTTCAATCAGCCCCAGCATTTT. Residues: CASREDRAGFNQPQHF.

This chain uses TRBV6-1 with TRBJ2-5; 15 bases line up with TRBD2. V shed 5 bases, J shed 7 bases, and the junction held 5 bases outside the gene matches. CDR3 size: 15 residues. CDR1 and CDR2 (germline): MNHNS, SASEGT. CDR3 protein: CASSSRTSGGGTQYF. The CDR3, as DNA: TGTGCCAGCAGTTCCCGGACTAGCGGGGGGGGGACCCAGTACTTC.

V gene TRBV27 combines with J gene TRBJ2-5; 10 nucleotides match TRBD1. The closer fit of TRBJ2-7 to the DNA end suggests the J call may be wrong. This CDR3 contains 16 residues. CDR1 and CDR2 (germline): MNHEY, SMNVEV (reference sequence). The CDR3 here is CASRMIVGQGPYEQYF. DNA of the CDR3: TGTGCCTCCAGGATGATAGTGGGACAGGGGCCGTACGAGCAGTACTTC.

The chain couples TRBV6-6 to TRBJ1-5; D call uncertain. Per the germline V gene, CDR1 is MNHNY and CDR2 is SVGAGI (reference sequence). This CDR3 has 13 amino acids. The V end was cut by 4 bases, the J end by 1 base, with 5 bases between. For the CDR3, the DNA is TGTGCCAGCAGTTCTATGAGCAATCAGCCCCAGCATTTT. This translates into CASSSMSNQPQHF.

The rearrangement joins TRBV27 to TRBJ2-1; D unclear. V lost 5 bases to trimming and J lost 5 bases, with 10 bases between them. The CDR3 extends over 13 amino acids. Germline values: CDR1 MNHEY, CDR2 SMNVEV (reference sequence). CDR3 in DNA: TGTGCCAGCAGTCCTATCCCGAACAATGAGCAGTTCTTC. This codes for CASSPIPNNEQFF.

This chain uses TRBV6-5 with TRBJ1-5; possible D gene TRBD1, 6 bases. Germline CDR1 MNHEY, CDR2 SVGAGI. The CDR3 extends over 15 amino acids. Trimming removed 0 bases from V and 7 bases from J, with 13 bases in between. The CDR3 DNA reads as TGTGCCAGCAGTTACTCGAGGGGGTGGGGGCAGCCCCAGCATTTT. Its protein is CASSYSRGWGQPQHF.

The chain employs TRBV5-1 and TRBJ2-1; TRBD1 aligns across 10 bases. The trim removed 4 bases at V and 4 bases at J, leaving 8 bases unmatched. Germline V gene lookup returns CDR1 SGHRS and CDR2 YFSETQ. The CDR3 spans 16 residues. The CDR3 is CASSLKAGQGYNEQFF. Here the CDR3 DNA reads TGCGCCAGCAGCCTCAAGGCGGGACAGGGGTACAATGAGCAGTTCTTC.

The chain joins TRBV6-5 to TRBJ2-7, with D uncertain. The CDR3 loop spans 11 amino acids. V lost 10 bases, J lost 2 bases, and 9 bases lay in between. Per germline, CDR1 MNHEY and CDR2 SVGAGI. This CDR3 reads CATRTAYEQYF. The CDR3 nucleotides read TGTGCCACCCGTACAGCCTACGAGCAGTACTTC.

V and J are TRBV6-1 and TRBJ2-2; 10 bases fit TRBD2. The J segment lost 5 bases and the V segment lost 1 base, leaving 1 base of the junction unmatched. The CDR3 runs 15 residues. CDR1 MNHNS and CDR2 SASEGT come from the germline V gene. The CDR3 reads CASSEVAGGTGELFF. The DNA of the CDR3 is TGTGCCAGCAGTGAAGTAGCGGGGGGAACCGGGGAGCTGTTTTTT.

The J gene is TRBJ2-3, the V gene TRBV7-2, with a possible D match to TRBD1 (6 bases). The CDR3 totals 15 residues. V lost 4 bases to trimming and J lost 3 bases, with 14 bases between them. Germline V gives CDR1 SGHTA, CDR2 FQGNSA. CDR3 sequence (DNA): TGTGCCAGCAGCTCCACAGGGTCCTTTACAGATACGCAGTATTTT. Translation: CASSSTGSFTDTQYF.

The chain uses TRBV9 and TRBJ1-4; maybe TRBD1 (6 bases). Germline assignment: CDR1 SGDLS and CDR2 YYNGEE. Trimming stripped 2 bases from V and 5 bases from J, with 10 bases between. This CDR3 is 14 amino acids long. Here the CDR3 DNA reads TGTGCCAGCAGCGTCGATGACAGGAATGAAAAACTGTTTTTT. Translated: CASSVDDRNEKLFF.

This chain connects TRBV25-1 to TRBJ2-7; TRBD1 aligns across 7 bases. With 1 base clipped from V and 4 bases from J, the junction kept 7 bases outside the gene matches. CDR1 MGHDK and CDR2 SYGVNS come from the germline V gene. The CDR3 length is 15 residues. The CDR3 DNA is TGTGCCAGCAGTGAATTGGGTCACAGGGGTTACGAGCAGTACTTC. Amino acid sequence: CASSELGHRGYEQYF.